These 9 T cell receptor beta chains originate from one sample sequenced in a study of blood T cells in healthy people across ages. Primers used in a second PCR of roughly 6 to 11 cycles were a sample-barcoded 5' primer and a J-beta primer mix. Each CDR3 protein gets one entry after TCRdb re-called the 5' RACE reads with MiXCR. The sample contains approximately 800,000 distinct CDR3 sequences, less than 60% of which appear only once. Input material: blood. Receptor source: an elderly man in good health.

This clonotype was seen a few times. CDR3 in DNA: TGTGCCAGCAGCCAAGGAGGCCTTGCGAATGAGCAGTTCTTC. Amino acids: CASSQGGLANEQFF. The chain joins TRBV3-1 to TRBJ2-1; D is unclear. The V gene lost 1 base and the J gene lost 7 bases, with 11 bases spanning the gap. Germline V gene lookup returns CDR1 LGHDT and CDR2 YNNKEL (reference sequence). This CDR3 comprises 14 residues.

This clonotype was counted between two and nine times. The genes are TRBV20-1 and TRBJ2-3; TRBD2 matches at 8 bases. The CDR3 spans 13 residues. CDR1 is DFQATT, CDR2 SNEGSKA, per germline (reference sequence). The CDR3 DNA sequence: TGCAGCACCAGCGGGAGTGGGGGAGATACGCAGTATTTT. This sequence encodes CSTSGSGGDTQYF.

V gene TRBV6-5 combines with J gene TRBJ2-7; 12 bases line up with TRBD2. Germline values: CDR1 MNHEY, CDR2 SVGAGI. V lost 0 bases to trimming and J lost 4 bases; unmatched junction nucleotides: 4. This CDR3 comprises 16 residues. The CDR3 here is CASSYSSGLAGYEQYF. In DNA form, the CDR3 reads TGTGCCAGCAGTTACTCGAGTGGACTAGCGGGGTACGAGCAGTACTTC.

This clonotype has just a few counts. The rearrangement links TRBV28 to TRBJ2-4; weak D call: TRBD2 (6 bases). The CDR3 has 16 residues. Germline CDR1 and CDR2: MDHEN and SYDVKM. The V end lost 7 bases, the J end lost 13 bases, and 29 bases lay between the germline ends. In DNA, the CDR3 is TGTGCCAGCATCCCAGGTGGTCAGGGCGGGATTAATGAGCAGTACTTC. It codes for CASIPGGQGGINEQYF. The whole variable domain, remainder taken from reference TRBV28 and TRBJ2-4, is DVKVTQSSRYLVKRTGEKVFLECVQDMDHENMFWYRQDPGLGLRLIYFSYDVKMKEKGDIPEGYSVSREKKERFSLILESASTNQTSMYLCASIPGGQGGINEQYFGAGTRLSVL.

The gene calls are TRBV7-9 and TRBJ2-5, with 14 nucleotides matching TRBD2. Trimming cost V 3 bases and J 0 bases; bases outside gene matches: 3. Germline CDR1 reads SEHNR; CDR2 reads FQNEAQ (reference sequence). This CDR3 spans 17 amino acids. The CDR3 nucleotides read TGTGCCAGCAGCTTGGGACTAGCGGGAGATCACCAAGAGACCCAGTACTTC. It translates to CASSLGLAGDHQETQYF. Full variable domain (outside the CDR3, taken from reference TRBV7-9 and TRBJ2-5): DTGVSQNPRHKITKRGQNVTFRCDPISEHNRLYWYRQTLGQGPEFLTYFQNEAQLEKSRLLSDRFSAERPKGSFSTLEIQRTEQGDSAMYLCASSLGLAGDHQETQYFGPGTRLLVL.

This clonotype was counted many times. V and J are TRBV5-1 and TRBJ2-7; the D gene is possibly TRBD1 (6 bases). The CDR3 has 14 residues. V lost 1 base to trimming and J lost 2 bases, with 10 bases between them. Germline V gives CDR1 SGHRS, CDR2 YFSETQ. Here the CDR3 reads CASSLLQGPYEQYF. Here the CDR3 DNA reads TGCGCCAGCAGCTTGTTACAGGGACCCTACGAGCAGTACTTC.

The genes are TRBV7-9 and TRBJ1-1; D not resolved. Germline V gene sequence: CDR1 SEHNR, CDR2 FQNEAQ (reference sequence). V dropped 3 bases and J dropped 2 bases, with 10 bases sitting between them. The CDR3 covers 14 residues. Here the CDR3 DNA reads TGTGCCAGCAGCTTGAACGGACTTAACACTGAAGCTTTCTTT. Its translation is CASSLNGLNTEAFF.

The gene calls are TRBV9 and TRBJ1-1; 8 nucleotides agree with TRBD1. The junction had 6 bases not matched to a gene; V was cut back by 0 bases and J by 2 bases. CDR1 is SGDLS and CDR2 is YYNGEE in the germline V gene. This CDR3 contains 16 residues. The CDR3 sequence: CASSVVAGGPNTEAFF. The CDR3 bases are TGTGCCAGCAGCGTAGTGGCAGGGGGCCCTAACACTGAAGCTTTCTTT.

The rearrangement links TRBV20-1 to TRBJ2-2; D unresolved. This CDR3 region has 12 residues. The V gene's germline CDR1 is DFQATT and CDR2 SNEGSKA (reference sequence). V lost 6 bases, J lost 6 bases, and 11 bases lay in between. Here the CDR3 reads CSASYWAGELFF. The CDR3 DNA follows: TGCAGTGCGTCATATTGGGCCGGGGAGCTGTTTTTT.